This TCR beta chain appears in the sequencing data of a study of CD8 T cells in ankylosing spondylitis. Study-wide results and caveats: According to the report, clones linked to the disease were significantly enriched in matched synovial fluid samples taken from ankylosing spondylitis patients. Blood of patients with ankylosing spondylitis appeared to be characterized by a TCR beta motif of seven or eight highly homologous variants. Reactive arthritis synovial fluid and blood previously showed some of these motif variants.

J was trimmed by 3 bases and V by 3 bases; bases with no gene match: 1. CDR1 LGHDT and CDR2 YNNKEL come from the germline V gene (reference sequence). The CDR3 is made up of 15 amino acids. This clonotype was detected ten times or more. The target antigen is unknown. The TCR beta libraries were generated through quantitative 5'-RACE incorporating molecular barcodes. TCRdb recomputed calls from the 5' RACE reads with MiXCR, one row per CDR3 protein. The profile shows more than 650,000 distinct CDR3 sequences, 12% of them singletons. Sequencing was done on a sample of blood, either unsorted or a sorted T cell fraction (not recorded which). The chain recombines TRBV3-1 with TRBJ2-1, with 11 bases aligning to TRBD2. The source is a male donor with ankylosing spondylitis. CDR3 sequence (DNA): TGTGCCAGCAGCCACACTAGCGGGAGCTACAATGAGCAGTTCTTC. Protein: CASSHTSGSYNEQFF.